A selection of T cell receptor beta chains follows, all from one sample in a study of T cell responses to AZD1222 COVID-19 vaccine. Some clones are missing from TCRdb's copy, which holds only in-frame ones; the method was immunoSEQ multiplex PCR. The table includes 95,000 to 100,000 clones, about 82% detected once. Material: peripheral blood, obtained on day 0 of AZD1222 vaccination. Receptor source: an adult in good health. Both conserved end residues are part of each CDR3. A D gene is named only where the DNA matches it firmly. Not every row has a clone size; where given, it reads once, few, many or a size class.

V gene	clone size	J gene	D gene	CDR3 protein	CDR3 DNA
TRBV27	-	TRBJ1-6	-	CASSFELSWGSPLHF	TGTGCCAGCAGTTTCGAACTCTCGTGGGGTTCACCCCTCCACTTT
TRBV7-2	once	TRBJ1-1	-	CASSLYRDGPQAFF	TGTGCCAGCAGCCTTTACCGAGACGGCCCCCAAGCTTTCTTT
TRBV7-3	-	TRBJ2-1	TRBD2	CASSLRAGGRSYNEQFF	TGTGCCAGCAGCTTAAGAGCCGGCGGGAGATCCTACAATGAGCAGTTCTTC
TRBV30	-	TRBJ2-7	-	CAWSRDYEQYF	TGTGCCTGGAGCAGGGACTACGAGCAGTACTTC
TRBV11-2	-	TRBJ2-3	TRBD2	CAILGRGADTQYF	TGTGCCATTCTGGGGAGGGGCGCAGATACGCAGTATTTT
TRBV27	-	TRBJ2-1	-	CASGAWRDYNEQFF	TGTGCCAGCGGGGCTTGGCGGGATTACAATGAGCAGTTCTTC
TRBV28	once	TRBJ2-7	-	CASSSPFGRGNYEQYF	TGTGCCAGCAGTTCCCCATTCGGACGGGGGAACTACGAGCAGTACTTC
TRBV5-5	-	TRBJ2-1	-	CASSSLLNNEQFF	TGTGCCAGCAGCTCGCTACTAAACAATGAGCAGTTCTTC
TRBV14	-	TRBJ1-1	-	CASSQRGYTEAFF	TGTGCCAGCAGCCAAAGGGGGTACACTGAAGCTTTCTTT
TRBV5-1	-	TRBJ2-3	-	CASSALGRDTQYF	TGCGCCAGCAGCGCTCTGGGCCGAGATACGCAGTATTTT
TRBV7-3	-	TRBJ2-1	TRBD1	CASSAQDRRNEQFF	TGTGCCAGCAGCGCCCAGGACAGGAGAAATGAGCAGTTCTTC
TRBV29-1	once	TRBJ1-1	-	CSVEDLGGGDTEAFF	TGCAGCGTTGAAGATCTGGGGGGCGGGGACACTGAAGCTTTCTTT
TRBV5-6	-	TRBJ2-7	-	CASSSGVLFEQYF	TGTGCCAGCAGCTCGGGAGTCCTCTTCGAGCAGTACTTC
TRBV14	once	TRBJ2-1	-	CASSQDLSYNEQFF	TGTGCCAGCAGCCAAGATCTCTCCTACAATGAGCAGTTCTTC
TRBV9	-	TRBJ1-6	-	CASSVRMLDSPLHF	TGTGCCAGCAGCGTGCGCATGCTGGATTCACCCCTCCACTTT
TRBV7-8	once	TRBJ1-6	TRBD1	CASSSGTGGPLHNSPLHF	TGTGCCAGCAGCTCCGGGACAGGGGGCCCTCTTCATAATTCACCCCTCCACTTT
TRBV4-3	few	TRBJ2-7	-	CASSGGRGSYEQYF	TGCGCCAGCAGCGGAGGTCGGGGGTCCTACGAGCAGTACTTC
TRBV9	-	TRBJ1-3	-	CASSINLSGNTIYF	TGTGCCAGCAGCATCAACCTCTCTGGAAACACCATATATTTT
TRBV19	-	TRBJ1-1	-	CASRTRSSLNTEAFF	TGTGCCAGTAGAACCCGTTCTTCGTTGAACACTGAAGCTTTCTTT
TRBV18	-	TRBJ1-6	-	CASSPNRDPYNSPLHF	TGTGCCAGCTCACCAAACAGGGACCCCTATAATTCACCCCTCCACTTT
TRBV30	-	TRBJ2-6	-	CAWSVETGGANVLTF	TGTGCCTGGAGTGTAGAGACAGGTGGGGCCAACGTCCTGACTTTC
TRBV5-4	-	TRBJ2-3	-	CASSLEDTQYF	TGTGCCAGCAGCCTAGAAGATACGCAGTATTTT
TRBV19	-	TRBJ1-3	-	CASRKGHAATGNTIYF	TGTGCCAGTAGAAAGGGGCATGCCGCAACGGGAAACACCATATATTTT
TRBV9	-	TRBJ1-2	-	CASSSRLGPQGGYTF	TGTGCCAGCAGCTCAAGATTGGGACCCCAGGGAGGCTACACCTTC
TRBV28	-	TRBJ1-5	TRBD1	CASRTGQGAEWPQHF	TGTGCCAGCAGAACCGGACAGGGGGCGGAATGGCCCCAGCATTTT
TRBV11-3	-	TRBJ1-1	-	CASSLGNRRNTEAFF	TGTGCCAGCAGCTTGGGTAACCGCAGGAACACTGAAGCTTTCTTT
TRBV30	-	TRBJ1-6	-	CAWKPGAAYNSPLHF	TGTGCCTGGAAGCCTGGGGCCGCCTATAATTCACCCCTCCACTTT
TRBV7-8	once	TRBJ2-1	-	CASSLGGSYNEQFF	TGTGCCAGCAGCTTAGGCGGCTCCTACAATGAGCAGTTCTTC
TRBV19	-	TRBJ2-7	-	CASSWTPNYEQYF	TGTGCCAGTAGTTGGACCCCAAACTACGAGCAGTACTTC
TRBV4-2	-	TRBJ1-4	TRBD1	CASSPDRANEKLFF	TGTGCCAGCAGCCCGGACAGGGCTAATGAAAAACTGTTTTTT
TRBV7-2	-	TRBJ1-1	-	CASSLGAGNTEAFF	TGTGCCAGCAGCTTAGGAGCGGGAAACACTGAAGCTTTCTTT
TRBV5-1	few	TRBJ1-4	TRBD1	CASSWGQVTFNEKLFF	TGCGCCAGCAGCTGGGGACAGGTGACCTTTAATGAAAAACTGTTTTTT
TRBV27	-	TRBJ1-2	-	CASSLYLSPKVGYTF	TGTGCCAGCAGTTTATACCTTTCGCCGAAGGTGGGCTACACCTTC
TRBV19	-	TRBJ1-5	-	CASRRGGERNQPQHF	TGTGCCAGTAGAAGGGGAGGGGAGCGCAATCAGCCCCAGCATTTT
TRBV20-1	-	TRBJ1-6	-	CSASSEYNSPLHF	TGCAGTGCTAGTTCCGAGTATAATTCACCCCTCCACTTT
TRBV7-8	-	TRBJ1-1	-	CASSLEGKRSGLAFF	TGTGCCAGCAGCTTAGAGGGGAAGCGTTCGGGGTTGGCTTTCTTT
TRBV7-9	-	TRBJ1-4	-	CASSEIGNEKLFF	TGTGCCAGCAGCGAAATAGGGAATGAAAAACTGTTTTTT
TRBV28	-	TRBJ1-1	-	CASSLSWGTEAFF	TGTGCCAGCAGTTTATCGTGGGGGACAGAAGCTTTCTTT